The clone carrying this TCR beta chain showed up many times. No antigen is known for it. The CDR3 has 15 amino acids. Looked up from germline, CDR1 is ENHRY and CDR2 is SYGVKD. V shed 6 bases and J shed 2 bases, with 14 bases lying between them. This entry is derived from a study of CD8 T cells in ankylosing spondylitis. Study-wide findings and caveats: Disease-associated clones were CD8+ and fairly uncommon in peripheral blood.

Generation of TCR beta libraries employed quantitative 5'-RACE incorporating molecular barcodes. TCRdb processed the 5' RACE reads anew with MiXCR; each CDR3 protein has one entry. The table includes about 160,000 distinct CDR3 sequences, around 16% detected once. What was sequenced was blood, either unsorted or a sorted T cell fraction (not recorded which). The chain recombines TRBV10-3 with TRBJ2-1; D perhaps matches TRBD2 (6 bases). The TCR sequence derives from a male donor with ankylosing spondylitis or in good health (not recorded which). For the CDR3, the DNA is TGTGCCATCAGGCGAACGGGGGTGGCCTACAATGAGCAGTTCTTC. Residues: CAIRRTGVAYNEQFF.